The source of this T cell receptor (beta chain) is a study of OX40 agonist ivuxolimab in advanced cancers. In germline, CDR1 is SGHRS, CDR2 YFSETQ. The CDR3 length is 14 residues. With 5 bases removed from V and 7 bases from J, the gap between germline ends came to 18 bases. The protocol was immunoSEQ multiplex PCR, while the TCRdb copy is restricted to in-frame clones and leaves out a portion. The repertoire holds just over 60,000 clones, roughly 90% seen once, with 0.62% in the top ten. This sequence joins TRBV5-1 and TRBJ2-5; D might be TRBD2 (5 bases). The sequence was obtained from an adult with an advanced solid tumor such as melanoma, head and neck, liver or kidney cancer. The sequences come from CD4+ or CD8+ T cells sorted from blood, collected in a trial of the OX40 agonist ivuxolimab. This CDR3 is CASSHGQLGATQYF. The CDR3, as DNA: TGCGCCAGCAGTCACGGGCAACTAGGTGCGACCCAGTACTTC.